The sample holds many counts of the clone carrying this TCR beta chain. Germline assignment: CDR1 LNHDA and CDR2 SQIVND (reference sequence). V dropped 5 bases and J dropped 2 bases, with 10 bases sitting between them. This CDR3 contains 14 residues. TCRdb re-called the 5' RACE reads through MiXCR, storing one row per CDR3 protein. The sample lists about 26,000 distinct CDR3 sequences; 13% were seen once. This entry is derived from a study of spatial heterogeneity in lung cancer. Time point indicated: sample taken at primary tumor resection. Whole RNA obtained from tumor, nontumor lung or frozen PBMC underwent sequencing without sorting.

The gene calls are TRBV19 and TRBJ2-1; perhaps D is TRBD1 or TRBD2 (7 bases each). This sequence was found in a female donor with early-stage non-small cell lung cancer. The starting material was PBMCs, obtained at surgery. CDR3 coding DNA: TGTGCCAGTAGTCAGGGGGGGCCCTACAATGAGCAGTTCTTC. This gives the protein CASSQGGPYNEQFF.